The rows below give T cell receptor beta chains drawn from one sample of a study of shared clonotypes between healthy human individuals. Method: immunoSEQ multiplex PCR; TCRdb's copy keeps in-frame clones and lacks some. The table lists roughly 2 million clones, approximately 94% of them singletons. Material: naive CD8+ T cells sorted from blood. These receptors all come from a man in his late teens or twenties in good health. Both conserved end residues are part of each CDR3. D genes are given only for firm matches. Some rows mark clone size as missing; the rest say once, few, many or name a class of expanded clone.

13,TRBD1,TRBV29-1,-,TRBJ2-7,TGCAGCGTTGGTAGGACAGGGGGCAACGAGCAGTACTTC,CSVGRTGGNEQYF
13,-,TRBV29-1,-,TRBJ2-3,TGCAGCGGGGCAGGGCCTTACACAGATACGCAGTATTTT,CSGAGPYTDTQYF
14,-,TRBV27,-,TRBJ1-1,TGTGCCAGCCGACAACAACGGGGATTAACTGAAGCTTTCTTT,CASRQQRGLTEAFF
13,-,TRBV7-6,-,TRBJ2-7,TGTGCCAGCAGCTTAGGTCCCGGCTACGAGCAGTACTTC,CASSLGPGYEQYF
14,-,TRBV7-9,-,TRBJ1-1,TGTGCCAGCAGCTTCCTGGAGGGGAACACTGAAGCTTTCTTT,CASSFLEGNTEAFF
15,-,TRBV6-6,-,TRBJ2-1,TGTGCCAGCAGTTCCGGGGCTTTTTCAGGCAATGAGCAGTTCTTC,CASSSGAFSGNEQFF
13,-,TRBV6-4,-,TRBJ1-4,TGTGCCATTACGACAGGCCTTGGTGAAAAACTGTTTTTT,CAITTGLGEKLFF
15,-,TRBV27,-,TRBJ2-5,TGTGCCAGCAGTAGCCGGGACTCGGCGCCAGAGACCCAGTACTTC,CASSSRDSAPETQYF
16,TRBD2,TRBV2,once,TRBJ2-3,TGTGCCAGCAGGAAATTCCGGGACTACGGCACAGATACGCAGTATTTT,CASRKFRDYGTDTQYF
15,-,TRBV4-3,-,TRBJ1-1,TGCGCCAGCAGCCAAGATAAAGGGGAGGGCACTGAAGCTTTCTTT,CASSQDKGEGTEAFF
14,-,TRBV6-5,-,TRBJ1-2,TGTGCCAGCAGTTACTCCGAGGGGGTTGATGGCTACACCTTC,CASSYSEGVDGYTF
15,TRBD1,TRBV6-6,-,TRBJ2-2,TGTGCCAGCAGTGACGACAGGGGGAACACCGGGGAGCTGTTTTTT,CASSDDRGNTGELFF
13,TRBD1,TRBV19,-,TRBJ2-7,TGTCCCAGAACCACGGGACAGGGGGACGAGCAGTACTTC,CPRTTGQGDEQYF
14,TRBD1,TRBV15,-,TRBJ2-7,TGTGCCACCAGCATAGGGACAGGGGGCTACGAGCAGTACTTC,CATSIGTGGYEQYF
13,-,TRBV29-1,-,TRBJ2-1,TGCAGCGTTGTATTTTTCGGGGAGAATGAGCAGTTCTTC,CSVVFFGENEQFF
13,-,TRBV29-1,-,TRBJ2-7,TGCAGCGTTGGAATGGGACTCAGATTGGAGCAGTACTTC,CSVGMGLRLEQYF
15,-,TRBV30,-,TRBJ1-5,TGTGCCTGGAGTGCCAGCCCTGCTAGCAATCAGCCCCAGCATTTT,CAWSASPASNQPQHF
15,TRBD1,TRBV5-6,-,TRBJ1-4,TGTGCCAGCAGCATCCGGGACAGGGGAGGTGAAAAACTGTTTTTT,CASSIRDRGGEKLFF
13,-,TRBV15,-,TRBJ2-2,TGTGCCACCAGCAGTGCCACGACCGGGGAGCTGTTTTTT,CATSSATTGELFF
16,-,TRBV11-1,-,TRBJ2-5,TGTGCCAGCAGTTCTGACAACCTGGGACCCCAAGAGACCCAGTACTTC,CASSSDNLGPQETQYF
15,-,TRBV11-2,-,TRBJ2-5,TGTGCCAGCAGCCGAGTGAAACCGGGGCCGGAGACCCAGTACTTC,CASSRVKPGPETQYF
15,-,TRBV4-2,-,TRBJ2-2,TGTGCCAGCAGCGATACTACGGGTACGCCCGGGGAGCTGTTTTTT,CASSDTTGTPGELFF
15,-,TRBV2,-,TRBJ1-4,TGTGCCAGCAGTGAAGCGCTTACAACTAATGAAAAACTGTTTTTT,CASSEALTTNEKLFF
13,TRBD1,TRBV7-6,-,TRBJ2-1,TGTGCCAGCAGCTTTACAGGGGACAATGAGCAGTTCTTC,CASSFTGDNEQFF
18,TRBD2,TRBV11-2,once,TRBJ2-1,TGTGCCAGCAGCTTGTCGCAGATTACTAGCGGGAGGTTCAATGAGCAGTTCTTC,CASSLSQITSGRFNEQFF
13,-,TRBV19,-,TRBJ1-2,TGTGCCAGTAGTATCGGGCAGTCGCGTGGCTACACCTTC,CASSIGQSRGYTF
15,-,TRBV27,-,TRBJ2-3,TGTGCCAGCAGTTTTGGGGGGCATAGCACAGATACGCAGTATTTT,CASSFGGHSTDTQYF
16,-,TRBV2,-,TRBJ2-1,TGTGCCAGCAGTCAATCAGGGGGGAGCTCCTACAATGAGCAGTTCTTC,CASSQSGGSSYNEQFF
16,TRBD2,TRBV11-2,-,TRBJ2-1,TGTGCCAGCAGCCCCCGACTAGCGGGAGGGCCGGAGGAGCAGTTCTTC,CASSPRLAGGPEEQFF
14,-,TRBV19,-,TRBJ2-2,TGTGCCAGTAGTATAGGCAAGAACACCGGGGAGCTGTTTTTT,CASSIGKNTGELFF
11,-,TRBV20-1,-,TRBJ1-1,TGCAGTGGCAAAGGGTGGACTGAAGCTTTCTTT,CSGKGWTEAFF
13,-,TRBV5-6,-,TRBJ2-7,TGTGCCAGCAGCCTAGATAACGGCTACGAGCAGTACTTC,CASSLDNGYEQYF
15,TRBD1,TRBV9,-,TRBJ2-7,TGTGCCAGCAGCGGGGGACAGGGGTACTCCTACGAGCAGTACTTC,CASSGGQGYSYEQYF
15,-,TRBV4-2,-,TRBJ2-5,TGTGCCAGCAGCCAAGATCCGGCCGCTGAAGAAACCCAGTACTTC,CASSQDPAAEETQYF
16,TRBD1,TRBV27,-,TRBJ2-1,TGTGCCAGCAGTCCACCTCCGGGACAGGGGCTCAATGAGCAGTTCTTC,CASSPPPGQGLNEQFF
14,-,TRBV10-3,-,TRBJ2-7,TGTGCCTCGGGGACGTGGGGGTTCCAATACGAGCAGTATTTC,CASGTWGFQYEQYF
12,TRBD2,TRBV27,-,TRBJ2-2,TGTGCCAGCGGGGGAGGGCCCGGGGAGCTGTTTTTT,CASGGGPGELFF
14,-,TRBV10-3,-,TRBJ2-7,TGTGCCATCAGTGAGACGGGAAATTCCTACGAGCAGTACTTC,CAISETGNSYEQYF
14,-,TRBV6-5,-,TRBJ2-1,TGTGCCAGCAGACCGACAGGCTCCTACAATGAGCAGTTCTTC,CASRPTGSYNEQFF
16,TRBD2,TRBV29-1,-,TRBJ2-3,TGCAGCGTTGAAGTGGGGACTAGCCCTTTCACAGATACGCAGTATTTT,CSVEVGTSPFTDTQYF
13,-,TRBV9,once,TRBJ2-3,TGTGCCAGCAGCGTAGACGGGCCAGATACGCAGTATTTT,CASSVDGPDTQYF
15,-,TRBV6-5,-,TRBJ1-1,TGTGCCAGCAGTACCCCTCGGCAGGGGAACACTGAAGCTTTCTTT,CASSTPRQGNTEAFF
16,TRBD2,TRBV13,-,TRBJ2-1,TGTGCCAGCAGCTTAGTGGCTTCTAGCGGGGGGAATGAGCAGTTCTTC,CASSLVASSGGNEQFF
16,TRBD1,TRBV9,-,TRBJ2-1,TGTGCCAGCAGCGTAGGGTCCGGACAGGCGAGAAATGAGCAGTTCTTC,CASSVGSGQARNEQFF
16,TRBD2,TRBV19,-,TRBJ2-5,TGTGCCAGTAGTAGGGGACTAGCGGACAACCAAGAGACCCAGTACTTC,CASSRGLADNQETQYF
14,TRBD1,TRBV5-1,-,TRBJ2-3,TGCGCCAGCAACTACAGGGGGCAAGAAGATACGCAGTATTTT,CASNYRGQEDTQYF
13,TRBD1,TRBV14,-,TRBJ2-7,TGTGCCAGCAGCCAAGATCACAGGGGCGAGCAGTACTTC,CASSQDHRGEQYF
14,TRBD1,TRBV29-1,-,TRBJ2-7,TGCAGCGTTGGGGACAGGGGGTACTCCTACGAGCAGTACTTC,CSVGDRGYSYEQYF
14,-,TRBV5-1,-,TRBJ2-7,TGCGCCAGCAGACGTACACGGGTGGAGTACGAGCAGTACTTC,CASRRTRVEYEQYF
16,-,TRBV4-1,-,TRBJ2-7,TGCGCCAGCAGCCAAGCTAACCAGGGTTTATCCTACGAGCAGTACTTC,CASSQANQGLSYEQYF
14,-,TRBV9,-,TRBJ1-5,TGTGCCAGCAGCGTAGACGGGGACAATCAGCCCCAGCATTTT,CASSVDGDNQPQHF
15,TRBD1,TRBV4-1,-,TRBJ2-7,TGCGCCAGCAGCCAAGAAATCGGGACAGGGCTCGAGCAGTACTTC,CASSQEIGTGLEQYF